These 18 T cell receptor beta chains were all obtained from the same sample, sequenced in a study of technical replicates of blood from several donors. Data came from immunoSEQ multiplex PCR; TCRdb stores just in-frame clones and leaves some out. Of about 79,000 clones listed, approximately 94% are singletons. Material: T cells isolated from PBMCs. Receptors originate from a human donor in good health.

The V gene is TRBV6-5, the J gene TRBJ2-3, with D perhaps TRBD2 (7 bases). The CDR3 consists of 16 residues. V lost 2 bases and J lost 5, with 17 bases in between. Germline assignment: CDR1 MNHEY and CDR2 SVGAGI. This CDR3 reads CASSYTPKGGKDTQYF. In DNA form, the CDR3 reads TGTGCCAGCAGTTACACCCCAAAGGGGGGGAAAGATACGCAGTATTTT.

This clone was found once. The CDR3 loop is CATPSAVLNTEAFF. Here the CDR3 DNA reads TGTGCCACCCCCTCTGCGGTACTGAACACTGAAGCTTTCTTT. The chain combines TRBV7-9 with TRBJ1-1; D is ambiguous. Germline loops: CDR1 SEHNR, CDR2 FQNEAQ (reference sequence). V lost 10 bases, J lost 0 bases, and 15 bases lay in between. This CDR3 spans 14 amino acids.

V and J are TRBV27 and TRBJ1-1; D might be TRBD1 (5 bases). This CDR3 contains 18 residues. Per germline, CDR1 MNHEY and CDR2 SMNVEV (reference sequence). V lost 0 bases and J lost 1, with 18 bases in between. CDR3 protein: CASSLSGQGGPKNTEAFF. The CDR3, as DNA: TGTGCCAGCAGTTTATCGGGGCAGGGTGGACCCAAGAACACTGAAGCTTTCTTT.

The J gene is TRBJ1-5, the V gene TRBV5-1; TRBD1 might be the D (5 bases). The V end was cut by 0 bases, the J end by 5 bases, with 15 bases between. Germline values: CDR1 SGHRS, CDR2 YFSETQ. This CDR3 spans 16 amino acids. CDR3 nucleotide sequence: TGCGCCAGCAGCTTGGCCCCCAGGGAAGACCATCAGCCCCAGCATTTT. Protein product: CASSLAPREDHQPQHF.

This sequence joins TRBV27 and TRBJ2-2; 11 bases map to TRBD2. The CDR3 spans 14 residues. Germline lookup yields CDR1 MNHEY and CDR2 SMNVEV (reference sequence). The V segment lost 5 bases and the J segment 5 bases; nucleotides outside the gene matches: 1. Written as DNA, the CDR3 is TGTGCCAGCAGTCTAGCGGGAGGTACCGGGGAGCTGTTTTTT. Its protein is CASSLAGGTGELFF.

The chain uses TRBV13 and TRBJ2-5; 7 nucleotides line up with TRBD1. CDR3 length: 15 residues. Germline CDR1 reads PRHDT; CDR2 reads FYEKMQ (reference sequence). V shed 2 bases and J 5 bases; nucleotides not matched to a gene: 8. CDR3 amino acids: CASSLSGTAGETQYF. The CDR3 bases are TGTGCCAGCAGCTTATCCGGGACAGCCGGGGAGACCCAGTACTTC.

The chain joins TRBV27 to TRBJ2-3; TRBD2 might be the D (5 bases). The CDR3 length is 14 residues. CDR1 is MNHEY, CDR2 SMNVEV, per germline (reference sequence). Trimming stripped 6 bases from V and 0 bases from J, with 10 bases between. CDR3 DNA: TGTGCCAGCAGCAAAGCGGCTAGCACAGATACGCAGTATTTT. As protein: CASSKAASTDTQYF.

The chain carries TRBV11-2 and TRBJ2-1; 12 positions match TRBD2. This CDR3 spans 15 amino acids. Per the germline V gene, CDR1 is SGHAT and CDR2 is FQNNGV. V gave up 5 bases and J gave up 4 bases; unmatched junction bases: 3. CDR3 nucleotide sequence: TGTGCCAGCAGCCGAACTAGCGGGGGGTACAATGAGCAGTTCTTC. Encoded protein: CASSRTSGGYNEQFF.

CDR3 protein: CASSYSLGAVDTQYF. CDR3 nucleotide sequence: TGTGCCAGCAGTTACTCTCTGGGGGCCGTAGATACGCAGTATTTT. The chain employs TRBV6-5 and TRBJ2-3; possible D gene TRBD1, 6 bases. Germline-derived CDR1 and CDR2 are MNHEY and SVGAGI. V dropped 0 bases and J dropped 5 bases, with 12 bases sitting between them. The CDR3 runs 15 residues.

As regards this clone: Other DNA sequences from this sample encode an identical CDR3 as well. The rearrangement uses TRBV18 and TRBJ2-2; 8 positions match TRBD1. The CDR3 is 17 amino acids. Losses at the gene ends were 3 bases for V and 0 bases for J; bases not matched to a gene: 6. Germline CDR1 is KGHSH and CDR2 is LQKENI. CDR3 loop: CASSPYGTGANTGELFF. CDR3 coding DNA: TGTGCCAGCTCACCGTATGGGACAGGCGCGAACACCGGGGAGCTGTTTTTT.

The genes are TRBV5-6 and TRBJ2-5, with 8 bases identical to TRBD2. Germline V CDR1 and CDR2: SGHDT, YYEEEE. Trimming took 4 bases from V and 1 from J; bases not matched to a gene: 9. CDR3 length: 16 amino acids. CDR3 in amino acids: CASSSIGGGRQETQYF. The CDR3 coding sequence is TGTGCCAGCAGCAGCATCGGGGGGGGTCGCCAAGAGACCCAGTACTTC. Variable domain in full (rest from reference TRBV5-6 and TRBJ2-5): DAGVTQSPTHLIKTRGQQVTLRCSPKSGHDTVSWYQQALGQGPQFIFQYYEEEERQRGNFPDRFSGHQFPNYSSELNVNALLLGDSALYLCASSSIGGGRQETQYFGPGTRLLVL.

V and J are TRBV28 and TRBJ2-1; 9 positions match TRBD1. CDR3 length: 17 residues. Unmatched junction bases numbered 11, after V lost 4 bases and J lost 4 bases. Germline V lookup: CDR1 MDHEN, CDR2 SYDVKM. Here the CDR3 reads CASSSPASGTGYNEQFF. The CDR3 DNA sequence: TGTGCCAGCAGTTCCCCGGCATCCGGGACAGGGTACAATGAGCAGTTCTTC.

As DNA, the CDR3 is TGCGCCAGCAGCGGACAGGGAAGTGAAAAACTGTTTTTT. Protein: CASSGQGSEKLFF. V is TRBV5-1 and J is TRBJ1-4, with 8 positions matching TRBD1. Trimming at V came to 4 bases and at J to 7 bases, leaving 3 bases not matched to a gene. Germline CDR1 and CDR2: SGHRS and YFSETQ. The CDR3 covers 13 residues. The variable domain in full, completed from reference TRBV5-1 and TRBJ1-4, reads KAGVTQTPRYLIKTRGQQVTLSCSPISGHRSVSWYQQTPGQGLQFLFEYFSETQRNKGNFPGRFSGRQFSNSRSEMNVSTLELGDSALYLCASSGQGSEKLFFGSGTQLSVL.

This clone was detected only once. For the CDR3, the DNA is TGTGCCAGCAGTTCGAGGCAGGGGGGCAATGAAAAACTGTTTTTT. This encodes CASSSRQGGNEKLFF. The V gene is TRBV28, the J gene TRBJ1-4; 7 nucleotides agree with TRBD1. Trimming at V came to 4 bases and at J to 5 bases, leaving 7 bases not matched to a gene. The CDR3 spans 15 residues. Germline CDR1 is MDHEN and CDR2 is SYDVKM.

CDR3 protein: CASSEAGGAGEGIYGYTF. CDR3 bases: TGTGCCAGCAGTGAAGCGGGCGGGGCAGGGGAGGGAATTTATGGCTACACCTTC. The chain couples TRBV25-1 to TRBJ1-2, with a tentative D call TRBD1 (6 bases). From germline, CDR1 is MGHDK and CDR2 SYGVNS. V was cut by 2 bases and J by 5 bases, with 24 bases left in between. This CDR3 has 18 amino acids.

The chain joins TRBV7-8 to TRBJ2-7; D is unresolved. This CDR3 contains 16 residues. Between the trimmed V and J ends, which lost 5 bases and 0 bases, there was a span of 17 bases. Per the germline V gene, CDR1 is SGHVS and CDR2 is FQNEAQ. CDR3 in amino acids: CASSPHGRPDSYEQYF. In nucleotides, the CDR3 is TGTGCCAGCAGCCCTCATGGCAGGCCGGACTCCTACGAGCAGTACTTC.

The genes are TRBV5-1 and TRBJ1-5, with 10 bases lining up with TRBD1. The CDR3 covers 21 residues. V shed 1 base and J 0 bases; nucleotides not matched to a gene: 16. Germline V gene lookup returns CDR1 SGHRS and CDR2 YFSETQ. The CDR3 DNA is TGCGCCAGCAGCTTGTGGCCCTCCGGGACAGGGGTCATCGGTAGCAATCAGCCCCAGCATTTT. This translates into CASSLWPSGTGVIGSNQPQHF.

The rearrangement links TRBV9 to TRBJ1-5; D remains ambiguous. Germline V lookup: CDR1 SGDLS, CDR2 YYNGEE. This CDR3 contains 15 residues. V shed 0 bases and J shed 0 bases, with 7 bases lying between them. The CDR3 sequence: CASSVGSNSNQPQHF. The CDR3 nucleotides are TGTGCCAGCAGCGTAGGTTCAAATAGCAATCAGCCCCAGCATTTT.